The 23 T cell receptor beta chains below all came from one sample that was sequenced in a study of T cell repertoires in cytomegalovirus infection. TCRdb reprocessed the reads with MiXCR, giving one entry per CDR3 protein. The data show under 800,000 distinct CDR3 sequences, approximately 24% seen once. Sequenced input: CD8+ T cells from PBMCs. The receptor source for this set is a human donor in good health (CMV status not recorded). Some clones in this sample may be carry-over from other donors' samples.

This clonotype was found many times. V gene TRBV6-2 or TRBV6-3 combines with J gene TRBJ2-1, with D possibly TRBD2 on 7 matching bases. V shed 8 bases and J shed 0 bases, with 14 bases lying between them. The CDR3 extends over 15 amino acids. Germline CDR1 is MNHEY and CDR2 is SVGEGT. The CDR3 sequence: CASARGAGSYNEQFF. As DNA, the CDR3 is TGTGCCAGCGCCCGGGGGGCCGGCTCCTACAATGAGCAGTTCTTC.

The CDR3: CASTPTGITEAFF. CDR3 bases: TGTGCCAGTACCCCGACAGGAATCACTGAAGCTTTCTTT. The gene calls are TRBV19 and TRBJ1-1, with a possible D match to TRBD1 (6 bases). The CDR3 totals 13 residues. Germline CDR1 is LNHDA and CDR2 is SQIVND (reference sequence). Between the trimmed V and J ends, which lost 7 bases and 4 bases, there was a span of 13 bases.

The chain is built from TRBV6-8 and TRBJ2-3; possible D gene TRBD2, 6 bases. Germline CDR1 reads MNHGY; CDR2 reads SAAAGT. V lost 4 bases to trimming and J lost 0 bases, with 8 bases between them. This CDR3 is 14 amino acids long. CDR3 loop: CASSWGESTDTQYF. CDR3 DNA: TGTGCCAGCAGTTGGGGGGAAAGCACAGATACGCAGTATTTT.

The chain has TRBV6-2 or TRBV6-3 and TRBJ2-7, with D unclear. The CDR3 consists of 12 residues. The germline CDR1 and CDR2 sequences are MNHEY and SVGEGT. V was cut by 2 bases and J by 5 bases, with 7 bases left in between. This chain's CDR3 is CASSYGVDEQYV. CDR3 bases: TGTGCCAGCAGTTACGGGGTCGACGAGCAGTACGTC.

This clonotype was counted only a few times. This chain connects TRBV5-1 to TRBJ2-2; TRBD1 agrees at 7 bases. With V trimmed by 4 bases and J by 0 bases, 9 bases remained unmatched. The CDR3 sequence is 17 residues long. Germline CDR1 is SGHRS and CDR2 is YFSETQ. The CDR3 loop reads CASSARRQGANTGELFF. The CDR3 nucleotides read TGCGCCAGCAGCGCTAGGCGTCAGGGGGCGAACACCGGGGAGCTGTTTTTT.

In nucleotides, the CDR3 is TGCAGTGCTACCACAGGTAGCTCTGGAAACACCATATATTTT. Its protein is CSATTGSSGNTIYF. V gene TRBV20-1 combines with J gene TRBJ1-3, with a weak D call TRBD1 (5 bases). V gave up 4 bases and J gave up 0 bases, with 10 bases separating them. The CDR3 spans 14 residues. Germline loops: CDR1 DFQATT, CDR2 SNEGSKA (reference sequence).

J is TRBJ2-7 and V is TRBV4-1, with a weak D call TRBD1 (5 bases). This CDR3 is 16 amino acids long. Trimming stripped 1 base from V and 3 bases from J, with 16 bases between. Germline values: CDR1 MGHRA, CDR2 YSYEKL. CDR3 nucleotide sequence: TGCGCCAGCAGCCAAGGGGGCGGTGGGAATGTCTACGAGCAGTACTTC. Translation: CASSQGGGGNVYEQYF.

This clonotype appeared many times. CDR3 bases: TGCAGTGCTAGGACGGGACAGGGTCGTGAGCAGTACGTC. Translating it yields CSARTGQGREQYV. The chain carries TRBV20-1 and TRBJ2-7, with 9 bases that match TRBD1. Looked up from germline, CDR1 is DFQATT and CDR2 is SNEGSKA (reference sequence). This CDR3 is 13 amino acids long. J gave up 7 bases and V 3 bases, and 7 bases lay outside the gene matches.

The genes are TRBV20-1 and TRBJ2-1; 16 bases align to TRBD2. Germline CDR1 is DFQATT and CDR2 is SNEGSKA (reference sequence). Trimming cost V 6 bases and J 9 bases; bases outside gene matches: 2. The length of the CDR3 is 13 residues. CDR3 in DNA: TGCAGTGCAGGGACTAGCGGGGGGGGTGAGCAGTTCTTC. Translated, it gives CSAGTSGGGEQFF.

CDR3 protein: CSVEDQALGHGYTF. CDR3 nucleotides: TGCAGCGTTGAAGATCAGGCCCTTGGCCATGGCTACACCTTC. The chain uses TRBV29-1 and TRBJ1-2; D is unresolved. Trimming took off 0 bases at V and 6 bases at J, with 14 bases between the two ends. The CDR3 runs to 14 residues. Germline V gene lookup returns CDR1 SQVTM and CDR2 ANQGSEA.

This clonotype was observed at least ten times. This sequence joins TRBV7-2 and TRBJ1-2; D not resolved. The CDR3 sequence is 14 residues long. Trimming left V 5 bases short and J 3 bases short, with 13 bases between. Per the germline V gene, CDR1 is SGHTA and CDR2 is FQGNSA. The CDR3 nucleotides are TGTGCCAGCAGCCCCTCGTCAGGTGACTATGGCTACACCTTC. It specifies CASSPSSGDYGYTF.

The V call is TRBV20-1, the J call TRBJ1-1; the D gene is possibly TRBD1 (5 bases). This CDR3 has 14 amino acids. The germline V gene encodes CDR1 DFQATT and CDR2 SNEGSKA (reference sequence). With 3 bases removed from V and 0 bases from J, the gap between germline ends came to 11 bases. The CDR3 spells CSARRRDLNTEAFF. The CDR3 bases are TGCAGTGCTAGGAGACGGGACCTGAACACTGAAGCTTTCTTT.

This clonotype was detected ten times or more. This chain uses TRBV11-2 with TRBJ2-2; TRBD2 aligns across 10 bases. Trimming took 3 bases from V and 1 from J; bases not matched to a gene: 14. Germline V gene data show CDR1 as SGHAT and CDR2 as FQNNGV. CDR3 size: 20 residues. The chain's CDR3 is CASSFVGSLAGALNTGELFF. CDR3 in DNA: TGTGCCAGCAGCTTCGTAGGGAGCCTAGCGGGGGCCTTGAACACCGGGGAGCTGTTTTTT.

The chain employs TRBV19 and TRBJ1-5, with 7 nucleotides matching TRBD1. Losses at the gene ends were 5 bases for V and 5 bases for J; bases not matched to a gene: 3. The germline V gene encodes CDR1 LNHDA and CDR2 SQIVND (reference sequence). The CDR3 has 13 amino acids. CDR3 protein: CASSGTVYQPQHF. As DNA, the CDR3 is TGTGCCAGTAGTGGGACAGTCTATCAGCCCCAGCATTTT.

This clonotype was counted only a few times. The rearrangement joins TRBV27 to TRBJ2-3; 8 bases fit TRBD1. CDR1 is MNHEY and CDR2 is SMNVEV in the germline V gene (reference sequence). The CDR3 covers 14 residues. Losses at the gene ends were 5 bases for V and 3 bases for J; bases not matched to a gene: 4. The CDR3, as DNA: TGTGCCAGCAGTATCTACAGGGGGACAGATACGCAGTATTTT. Translating it yields CASSIYRGTDTQYF.

This clonotype was counted only a few times. V usage is TRBV27 and J usage is TRBJ1-4; D call uncertain. Trimming pared 3 bases from V and 5 bases from J, leaving 13 bases between. The CDR3 extends over 15 amino acids. Looked up from germline, CDR1 is MNHEY and CDR2 is SMNVEV (reference sequence). CDR3 amino acids: CASSLGGGLNEKLFF. CDR3 nucleotide sequence: TGTGCCAGCAGTTTGGGCGGAGGACTAAATGAAAAACTGTTTTTT.

Here the CDR3 DNA reads TGTGCCACCCGGGACATAGGCACTGAAGCTTTCTTT. Translated: CATRDIGTEAFF. This chain joins TRBV6-4 and TRBJ1-1; D may be TRBD1 (6 bases). Germline V gives CDR1 MRHNA, CDR2 SNTAGT. This CDR3 region has 12 residues. V was pared by 10 bases and J by 4 bases, with 13 bases between.

The V call is TRBV20-1, the J call TRBJ1-5; D remains unclear. CDR1 DFQATT and CDR2 SNEGSKA come from the germline V gene (reference sequence). This CDR3 is 15 amino acids long. Trimming took off 0 bases at V and 0 bases at J, with 9 bases between the two ends. The CDR3 nucleotides read TGCAGTGCTAGAGAGGGCGCCTATAGCAATCAGCCCCAGCATTTT. Its protein product is CSAREGAYSNQPQHF.

The V gene is TRBV28, the J gene TRBJ1-1; possible D gene TRBD1, 5 bases. Per germline, CDR1 MDHEN and CDR2 SYDVKM. The length of the CDR3 is 16 residues. The germline V and J ends were trimmed by 2 bases and 0 bases, with 13 bases remaining between them. This CDR3 reads CASSLLADRMNTEAFF. The CDR3 region has the DNA TGTGCCAGCAGTTTACTGGCAGACAGAATGAACACTGAAGCTTTCTTT.

This clonotype was seen ten or more times. Germline is not matched at one junction end, which may reflect a read error. The chain uses TRBV7-7 and TRBJ2-5, with D possibly called TRBD1 or TRBD2 (5 bases each). The germline CDR1 and CDR2 sequences are SSHAT and FNYEAQ (reference sequence). This CDR3 is 13 amino acids long. In DNA form, the CDR3 reads TGTGCTAGCAGCTTGGGGGAAATGGGGACCCAGTACTTC. Protein: CASSLGEMGTQYF.

This clonotype was counted at least ten times. The rearrangement joins TRBV7-6 to TRBJ2-1; D gene ambiguous. CDR1 and CDR2 (germline): SGHVS, FNYEAQ. V gave up 5 bases and J gave up 9 bases, with 14 bases separating them. The CDR3 is made up of 13 amino acids. This CDR3 reads CASSLDIPVEQFF. The CDR3 nucleotides read TGTGCCAGCAGCCTCGACATTCCAGTTGAGCAGTTCTTC.

The chain combines TRBV20-1 with TRBJ2-5; TRBD1 agrees at 7 bases. Germline values: CDR1 DFQATT, CDR2 SNEGSKA (reference sequence). V trimming: 3 bases; J trimming: 2 bases; junction bases outside the gene matches: 6. The CDR3 has 14 residues. The CDR3 protein is CSARGRDRQETQYF. The DNA for the CDR3 is TGCAGTGCTAGGGGCCGGGACAGACAAGAGACCCAGTACTTC.

The chain links TRBV2 to TRBJ2-6, with 7 bases that match TRBD1. The germline CDR1 and CDR2 sequences are SNHLY and FYNNEI. V was clipped by 6 bases and J by 0 bases; unmatched bases: 8. CDR3 length: 17 amino acids. The chain's CDR3 is CASRTGPAYSGANVLTF. CDR3 coding DNA: TGTGCCAGCAGGACAGGGCCCGCATACTCTGGGGCCAACGTCCTGACTTTC. Full variable domain (missing parts from reference TRBV2 and TRBJ2-6): EPEVTQTPSHQVTQMGQEVILRCVPISNHLYFYWYRQILGQKVEFLVSFYNNEISEKSEIFDDQFSVERPDGSNFTLKIRSTKLEDSAMYFCASRTGPAYSGANVLTFGAGSRLTVL.